Listed below are T cell receptor beta chains from one sample, sequenced in a study of blood T cell repertoires in COVID-19. Measured with immunoSEQ multiplex PCR; TCRdb has only the in-frame clones, and not every one. The sample has hundreds of thousands of clones, roughly 87% seen once; the top ten hold about 9.8%. Input material: PBMCs or T cells enriched from blood (not recorded which). The receptors shown here come from a woman between 18 and 30 years old who had recovered from COVID-19. CDR3s include the opening cysteine and the closing phenylalanine or tryptophan. A D gene is named only where the DNA matches it firmly. Where a row states a size, it is once, few, many or the class of an expanded clone; other rows omit it.

size	D	V	J	DNA	CDR3
-	-	TRBV4-1	TRBJ1-2	TGCGCCAGCAGCCAGGGCCCTACAGGTTTAGTCAACTATGGCTACACCTTC	CASSQGPTGLVNYGYTF
-	-	TRBV3-1/TRBV3-2	TRBJ2-7	TGTGCCAGCAGCCAAGACCCTAGTAACTACTACGAGCAGTACTTC	CASSQDPSNYYEQYF
few	-	TRBV29-1	TRBJ1-2	TGCAGCGTTGAGCTGGGAGCTAACTATGGCTACACCTTC	CSVELGANYGYTF
-	-	TRBV6-2/TRBV6-3	TRBJ1-1	TGTGCCAGCAGTTATACATTGGGGGCGGACACTGAAGCTTTCTTT	CASSYTLGADTEAFF
once	TRBD1	TRBV11-2	TRBJ1-2	TGTGCCAGCAGCCCCGACAGGGGTGCTAACTATGGCTACACCTTC	CASSPDRGANYGYTF
-	-	TRBV19	TRBJ2-2	TGTGCCAGTAGTATAACTTCCAGGGGCGCCGGGGAGCTGTTTTTT	CASSITSRGAGELFF
once	-	TRBV5-1	TRBJ2-2	TGCGCCAGCAGCAAACAGGGTTTGGGCGGCACCGGGGAGCTGTTTTTT	CASSKQGLGGTGELFF
-	TRBD1	TRBV3-1/TRBV3-2	TRBJ1-2	TGTGCCAGCAGCGAGGGGGCAGCCTATGGCTACACCTTC	CASSEGAAYGYTF
-	-	TRBV7-9	TRBJ1-1	TGTGCCAGCATCCTAACAGGGCCGAACACTGAAGCTTTCTTT	CASILTGPNTEAFF
-	-	TRBV7-6	TRBJ2-3	TGTGCCAGCAGTCGTAGTGGCACAGATACGCAGTATTTT	CASSRSGTDTQYF
-	TRBD1	TRBV5-1	TRBJ2-5	TGCGCCAGCAGCATACAGGGGGCGTTCGGAGAGACCCAGTACTTC	CASSIQGAFGETQYF
few	TRBD2	TRBV9	TRBJ2-1	TGTGCCAGCAGCGTAGAGGGCGGGGGGATTGGCGAGCAGTTCTTC	CASSVEGGGIGEQFF
-	-	TRBV27	TRBJ1-6	TGTGCCAGCACCTCTGGACAGAAGAATTCACCCCTCCACTTT	CASTSGQKNSPLHF
-	TRBD2	TRBV4-1	TRBJ2-1	TGCGCCAGCAGCCAAGGACTAGCTAAGCAGTTCTTC	CASSQGLAKQFF
once	TRBD2	TRBV7-2	TRBJ2-3	TGTGCCAGCAGCTTAACAACGGGGGGAGGCACAGATACGCAGTATTTT	CASSLTTGGGTDTQYF
-	TRBD1	TRBV5-6	TRBJ2-1	TGTGCCAGCAGCATATTGACAGGGGTGTATGAGCAGTTCTTC	CASSILTGVYEQFF
-	TRBD1	TRBV9	TRBJ2-1	TGTGCCAGCAGCGTAGGGGACAGTGCAAATGAGCAGTTCTTC	CASSVGDSANEQFF
once	-	TRBV21-1	TRBJ1-6	TGTGCCAGCAGCAAATGTCGGAATTCACCCCTCCACTTT	CASSKCRNSPLHF
-	-	TRBV7-9	TRBJ2-1	TGTGCCAGCAGCTTCCCCCGATCGGGGGGCCCGAACAATGAGCAGTTCTTC	CASSFPRSGGPNNEQFF
-	-	TRBV29-1	TRBJ1-1	TGCAGCGTTGTTGTCAGGGAGAACACTGAAGCTTTCTTT	CSVVVRENTEAFF
-	-	TRBV28	TRBJ2-7	TGTGCCAGTGGACAGCCCTCCTACGAGCAGTACTTC	CASGQPSYEQYF
-	-	TRBV4-1	TRBJ1-2	TGCGCCAGCAGCCTTATAACAGGGCTTCTTGGGTATAACTATGGCTACACCTTC	CASSLITGLLGYNYGYTF
-	-	TRBV7-9	TRBJ1-1	TGTGCCAGCACCCCCATCCTAGGGAGCACTGAAGCTTTCTTT	CASTPILGSTEAFF
-	TRBD1	TRBV6-2/TRBV6-3	TRBJ1-2	TGTGCCAGCAGTGACAGGGTTTATGGCTACACCTTC	CASSDRVYGYTF
-	TRBD1	TRBV7-9	TRBJ1-2	TGTGCCAGCAGCTTAGGAAGAGGGACAGACCAGGACCCTGGCTACACCTTC	CASSLGRGTDQDPGYTF
-	-	TRBV4-3	TRBJ1-5	TGCGCCAGCAGCCAAGATCCCACAGGTCGCAATCAGCCCCAGCATTTT	CASSQDPTGRNQPQHF
-	TRBD2	TRBV18	TRBJ2-3	TGTGCCGGGGGAAGCGGGAGTGGACCAGATACGCAGTATTTT	CAGGSGSGPDTQYF
-	TRBD1	TRBV4-1	TRBJ1-5	TGCGCCAGCAGCCAAGGACAGGGTACGAATCAGCCCCAGCATTTT	CASSQGQGTNQPQHF
-	TRBD2	TRBV9	TRBJ2-5	TGTGCCAGCAGCGCACTAGCGGGAGAAGAGACCCAGTACTTC	CASSALAGEETQYF
-	-	TRBV4-2	TRBJ2-5	TGTGCCAGCAGCCAAGACCGTTCTAGTAGGGAGACCCAGTACTTC	CASSQDRSSRETQYF
few	-	TRBV15	TRBJ2-2	TGTGCCACCAGCAGAGATCGGGGGAACACCGGGGAGCTGTTTTTT	CATSRDRGNTGELFF
-	-	TRBV5-1	TRBJ1-3	TGCGCCAGCAGCTTCGGGGGTTCTGGAAACACCATATATTTT	CASSFGGSGNTIYF
-	-	TRBV4-1	TRBJ1-4	TGCGCCAGCAGCCAAGATAGGCAGGATTATAATGAAAAACTGTTTTTT	CASSQDRQDYNEKLFF
-	TRBD1	TRBV19	TRBJ1-6	TGTGCCAGTAGCACCACCGGACAGGGGGCAGGCTCCTATAATTCACCCCTCCACTTT	CASSTTGQGAGSYNSPLHF
-	-	TRBV3-1/TRBV3-2	TRBJ1-1	TGTGCCAGCAGCCAAGACGGTTATAGGAACACTGAAGCTTTCTTT	CASSQDGYRNTEAFF